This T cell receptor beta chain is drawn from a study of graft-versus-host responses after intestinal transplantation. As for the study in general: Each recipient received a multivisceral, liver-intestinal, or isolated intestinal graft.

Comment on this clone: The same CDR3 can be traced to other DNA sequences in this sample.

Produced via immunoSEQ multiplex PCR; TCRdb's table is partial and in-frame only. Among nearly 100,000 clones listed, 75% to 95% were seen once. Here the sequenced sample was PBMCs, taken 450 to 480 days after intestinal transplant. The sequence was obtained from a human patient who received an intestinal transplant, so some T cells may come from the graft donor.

The CDR3 spells CASSRQLPGNTIYF. Here the CDR3 DNA reads TGTGCCAGCAGCAGACAATTACCTGGAAACACCATATATTTT. The chain combines TRBV6-5 with TRBJ1-3; D uncertain. The CDR3 spans 14 residues. Between the trimmed V and J ends, which lost 6 bases and 2 bases, there was a span of 11 bases. CDR1 and CDR2 from the germline V gene are MNHEY and SVGAGI.